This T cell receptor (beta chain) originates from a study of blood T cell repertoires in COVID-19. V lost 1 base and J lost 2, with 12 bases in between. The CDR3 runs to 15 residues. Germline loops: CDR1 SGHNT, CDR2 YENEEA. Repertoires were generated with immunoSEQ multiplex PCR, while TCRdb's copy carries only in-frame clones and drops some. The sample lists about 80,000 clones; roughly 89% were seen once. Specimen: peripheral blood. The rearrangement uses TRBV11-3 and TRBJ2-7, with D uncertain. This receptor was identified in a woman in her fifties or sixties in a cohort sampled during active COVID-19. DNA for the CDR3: TGTGCCAGCAGCTTAGCACTGGTCCATCCCTACGAGCAGTACTTC. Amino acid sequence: CASSLALVHPYEQYF.